This T cell receptor beta chain was sequenced during a study of blood T cell repertoires in COVID-19. V lost 4 bases, J lost 4 bases, and 5 bases stayed unmatched. The CDR3 has 15 amino acids. The germline V gene has CDR1 LGHNA and CDR2 YSLEER. Original processing notes: Amplification with reference gene primers provided the estimates of nucleated cell counts. This table comes from immunoSEQ multiplex PCR, and its TCRdb copy is limited to in-frame clones, with some not included. V and J calls and clone size are copied from that table; D and trimming were computed from the DNA. The sample carries 190,000 or so clones, around nine tenths recorded once.

The sequencing sample was made of peripheral blood. The clonotype originates from a woman aged 18-29 years who had recovered from COVID-19. V gene TRBV4-3 combines with J gene TRBJ2-7, with 12 positions matching TRBD1. DNA of the CDR3: TGCGCCAGCAGCCCCGGGACAGGGGGCGGGTACGAGCAGTACTTC. It encodes CASSPGTGGGYEQYF.